What follows is one T cell receptor beta chain and its context. Its antigen is as yet unknown. Germline V gene lookup returns CDR1 DFQATT and CDR2 SNEGSKA (reference sequence). The CDR3 has 15 amino acids. Genomic DNA, the template, was used for profiling of the TCR beta VDJ and CDR3. TCRdb reanalysed the reads using MiXCR and keeps one entry per CDR3 protein. The sample carries just over 400,000 distinct CDR3 sequences, approximately 70% recorded once. This entry is derived from a study of CD8+CD57+ T cells in acquired aplastic anemia. General study results and limits: Roughly 30 was the count of CD8+ CDR3 sequences that patients shared with controls. Patients were compared with controls for CD8+ Simpson's diversity, and no significant difference emerged.

This receptor was obtained from a human donor in good health, serving as a control. The specimen was sorted CD4+, CD8+, or CD8+CD57+ T cells (not recorded which) from PBMCs. The chain carries TRBV20-1 and TRBJ2-3; D is possibly TRBD1 (6 bases). The CDR3 loop reads CSVGQTVTSTDTQYF. In DNA form, the CDR3 reads TGCAGCGTTGGACAGACCGTAACTAGCACAGATACGCAGTATTTT.